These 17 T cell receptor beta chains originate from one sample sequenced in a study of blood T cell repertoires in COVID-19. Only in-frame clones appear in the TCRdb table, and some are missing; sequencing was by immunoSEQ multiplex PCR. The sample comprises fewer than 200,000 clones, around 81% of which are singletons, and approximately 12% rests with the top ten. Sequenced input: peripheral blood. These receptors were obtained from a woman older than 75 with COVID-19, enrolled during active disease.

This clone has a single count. CDR3 in DNA: TGTGCCAGCAGTCAACTCGGACAGGGAGCGGCTGAAGCTTTCTTT. This codes for CASSQLGQGAAEAFF. The chain employs TRBV6-2 or TRBV6-3 and TRBJ1-1; 8 positions agree with TRBD1. Looked up from germline, CDR1 is MNHEY and CDR2 is SVGEGT. J gave up 6 bases and V 5 bases, and 11 bases lay outside the gene matches. The CDR3 is 15 amino acids.

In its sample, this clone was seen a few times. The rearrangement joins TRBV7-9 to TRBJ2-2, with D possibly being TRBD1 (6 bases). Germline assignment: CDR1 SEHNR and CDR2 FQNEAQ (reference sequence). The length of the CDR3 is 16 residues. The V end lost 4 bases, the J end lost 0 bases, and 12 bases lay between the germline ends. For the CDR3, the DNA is TGTGCCAGCAGCTCCAGGGGCGGAGCGAACACCGGGGAGCTGTTTTTT. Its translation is CASSSRGGANTGELFF.

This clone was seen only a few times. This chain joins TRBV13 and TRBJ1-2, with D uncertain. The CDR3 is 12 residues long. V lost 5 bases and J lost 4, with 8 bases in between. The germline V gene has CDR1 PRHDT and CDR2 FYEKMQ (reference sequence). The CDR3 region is CASSLSGYGYTF. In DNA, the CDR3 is TGTGCCAGCAGCCTGTCCGGCTATGGCTACACCTTC. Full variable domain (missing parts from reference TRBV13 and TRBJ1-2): AAGVIQSPRHLIKEKRETATLKCYPIPRHDTVYWYQQGPGQDPQFLISFYEKMQSDKGSIPDRFSAQQFSDYHSELNMSSLELGDSALYFCASSLSGYGYTFGSGTRLTVV.

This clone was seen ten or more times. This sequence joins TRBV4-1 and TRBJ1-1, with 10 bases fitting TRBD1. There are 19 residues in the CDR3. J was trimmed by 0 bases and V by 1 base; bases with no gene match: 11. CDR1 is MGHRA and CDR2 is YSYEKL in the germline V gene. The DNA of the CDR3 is TGCGCCAGCAGCCAAGGAGAGGGGGGGACAGGGGACATGAACACTGAAGCTTTCTTT. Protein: CASSQGEGGTGDMNTEAFF.

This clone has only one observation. CDR3 sequence (DNA): TGTGCCAGCAGCCTTCTCGGACAGGGGGCGCGACAAGAGACCCAGTACTTC. Its protein product is CASSLLGQGARQETQYF. The J gene is TRBJ2-5, the V gene TRBV14; 11 nucleotides match TRBD1. The CDR3 runs 17 residues. Trimming took 4 bases from V and 2 from J; bases not matched to a gene: 9. Germline V lookup: CDR1 SGHDN, CDR2 FVKESK.

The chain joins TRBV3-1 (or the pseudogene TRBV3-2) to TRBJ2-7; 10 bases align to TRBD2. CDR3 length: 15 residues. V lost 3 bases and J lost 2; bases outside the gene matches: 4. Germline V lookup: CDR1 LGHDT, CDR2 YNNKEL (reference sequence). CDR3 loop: CASSQSGRVPYEQYF. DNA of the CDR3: TGTGCCAGCAGCCAGAGCGGGAGGGTCCCCTACGAGCAGTACTTC.

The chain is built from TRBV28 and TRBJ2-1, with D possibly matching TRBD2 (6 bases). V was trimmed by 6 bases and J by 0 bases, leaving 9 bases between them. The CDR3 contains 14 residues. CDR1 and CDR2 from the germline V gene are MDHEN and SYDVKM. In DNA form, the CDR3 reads TGTGCCAGCAGGTTGGGGGGCTCCTACAATGAGCAGTTCTTC. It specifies CASRLGGSYNEQFF.

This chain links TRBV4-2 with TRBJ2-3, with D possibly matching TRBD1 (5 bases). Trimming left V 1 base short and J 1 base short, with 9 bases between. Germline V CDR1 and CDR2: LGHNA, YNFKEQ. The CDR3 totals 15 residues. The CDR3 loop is CASSQADIRTDTQYF. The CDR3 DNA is TGTGCCAGCAGCCAAGCGGACATCCGCACAGATACGCAGTATTTT.

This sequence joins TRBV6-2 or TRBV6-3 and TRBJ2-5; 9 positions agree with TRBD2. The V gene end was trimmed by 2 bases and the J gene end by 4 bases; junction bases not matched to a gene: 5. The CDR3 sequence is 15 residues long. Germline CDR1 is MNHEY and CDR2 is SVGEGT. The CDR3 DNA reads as TGTGCCAGCAGTTACGTGGGACTAGCAGGAGAGACCCAGTACTTC. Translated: CASSYVGLAGETQYF.

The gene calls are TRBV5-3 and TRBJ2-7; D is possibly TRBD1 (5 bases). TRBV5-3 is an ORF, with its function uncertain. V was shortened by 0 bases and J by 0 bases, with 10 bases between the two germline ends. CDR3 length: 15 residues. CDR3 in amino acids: CARSLVCRASYEQYF. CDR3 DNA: TGTGCCAGAAGCTTGGTATGCAGGGCCTCCTACGAGCAGTACTTC.

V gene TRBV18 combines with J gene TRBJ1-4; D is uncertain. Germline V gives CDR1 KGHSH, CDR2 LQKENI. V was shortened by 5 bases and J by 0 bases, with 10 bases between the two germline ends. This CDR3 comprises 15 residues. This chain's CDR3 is CASSYQPATNEKLFF. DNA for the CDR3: TGTGCCAGCTCATACCAACCGGCAACTAATGAAAAACTGTTTTTT.

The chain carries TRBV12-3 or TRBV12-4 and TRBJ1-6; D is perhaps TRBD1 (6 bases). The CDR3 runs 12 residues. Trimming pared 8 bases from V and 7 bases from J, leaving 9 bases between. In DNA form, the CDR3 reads TGTGCCAGCGCAGGGGACAATTCACCCCTCCACTTT. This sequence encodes CASAGDNSPLHF.

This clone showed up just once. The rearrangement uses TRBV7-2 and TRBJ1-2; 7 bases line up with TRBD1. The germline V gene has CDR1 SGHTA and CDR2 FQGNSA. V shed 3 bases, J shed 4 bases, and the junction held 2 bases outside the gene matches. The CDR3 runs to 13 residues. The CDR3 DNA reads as TGTGCCAGCAGCTTGACAGGGACCTATGGCTACACCTTC. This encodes CASSLTGTYGYTF. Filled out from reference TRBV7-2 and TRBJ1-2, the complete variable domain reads GAGVSQSPSNKVTEKGKDVELRCDPISGHTALYWYRQSLGQGLEFLIYFQGNSAPDKSGLPSDRFSAERTGGSVSTLTIQRTQQEDSAVYLCASSLTGTYGYTFGSGTRLTVV.

In DNA, the CDR3 is TGCGCCAGCAGCCCCGGACAGGGGGCGTTGGAGCAGTACTTC. It codes for CASSPGQGALEQYF. The rearrangement uses TRBV4-1 and TRBJ2-7; 11 bases align to TRBD1. Germline V CDR1 and CDR2: MGHRA, YSYEKL. The CDR3 length is 14 residues. J gave up 7 bases and V 4 bases, and 6 bases lay outside the gene matches.

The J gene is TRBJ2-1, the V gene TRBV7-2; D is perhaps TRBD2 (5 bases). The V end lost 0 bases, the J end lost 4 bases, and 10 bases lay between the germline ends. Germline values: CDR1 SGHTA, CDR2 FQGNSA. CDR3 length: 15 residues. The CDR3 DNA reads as TGTGCCAGCAGCTTAGCGGCGAGGGAGTACAATGAGCAGTTCTTC. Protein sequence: CASSLAAREYNEQFF.

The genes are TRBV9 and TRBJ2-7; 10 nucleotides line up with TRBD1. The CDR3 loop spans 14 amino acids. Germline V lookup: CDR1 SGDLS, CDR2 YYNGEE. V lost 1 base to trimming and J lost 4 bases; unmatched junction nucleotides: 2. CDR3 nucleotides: TGTGCCAGCAGCGTATTGGACAGGGGGTACGAGCAGTACTTC. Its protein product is CASSVLDRGYEQYF.

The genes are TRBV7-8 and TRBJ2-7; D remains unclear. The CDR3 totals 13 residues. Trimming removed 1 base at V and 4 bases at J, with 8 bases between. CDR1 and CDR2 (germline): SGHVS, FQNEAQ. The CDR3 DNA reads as TGTGCCAGCAGCTTAGGGTCAGTATACGAGCAGTACTTC. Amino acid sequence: CASSLGSVYEQYF. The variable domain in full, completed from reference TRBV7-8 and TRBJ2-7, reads GAGVSQSPRYKVAKRGQDVALRCDPISGHVSLFWYQQALGQGPEFLTYFQNEAQLDKSGLPSDRFFAERPEGSVSTLKIQRTQQEDSAVYLCASSLGSVYEQYFGPGTRLTVT.